The next 10 T cell receptor beta chains were all read from a single sample in a study of beta chain features in type 1 diabetes. Broader study findings: Type 1 diabetes patients had TCRB CDR3s that were shorter (moderately but significantly so) in all four CD4+ subsets.

Of the isolated RNA, all was reverse transcribed, and so the sequenced material was expressed TCRB transcripts. This table comes from immunoSEQ multiplex PCR, and its TCRdb copy is limited to in-frame clones, with some not included. Of approximately 100,000 clones detected, under 30% appear once; the ten largest clones hold 0.5% to 0.6%. These TCRs are of unknown antigen specificity. Sequenced: central memory CD4+ T cells from blood. The receptors were sampled from a woman younger than 30 with type 1 diabetes.

CDR3: CASSPATGRAGGADTQYF. The CDR3 nucleotides read TGTGCCAGCAGCCCTGCTACCGGGAGGGCCGGTGGTGCAGATACGCAGTATTTT. The J gene is TRBJ2-3, the V gene TRBV7-9; 8 nucleotides line up with TRBD2. The J segment lost 4 bases and the V segment lost 5 bases, leaving 17 bases of the junction unmatched. This CDR3 region has 18 residues. Germline values: CDR1 SEHNR, CDR2 FQNEAQ (reference sequence).

The V gene is TRBV28, the J gene TRBJ1-2; unclear D gene. The CDR3 length is 13 residues. V lost 6 bases and J lost 8, with 16 bases in between. Germline loops: CDR1 MDHEN, CDR2 SYDVKM. The CDR3 region is CASRGDTRAGYTF. CDR3 in DNA: TGTGCCAGCAGGGGAGACACCCGAGCGGGCTACACCTTC.

The chain has TRBV5-1 and TRBJ2-1; TRBD1 might be the D (5 bases). The V gene lost 4 bases and the J gene lost 4 bases, with 12 bases spanning the gap. The germline CDR1 and CDR2 sequences are SGHRS and YFSETQ. The CDR3 is 14 residues long. The CDR3 DNA sequence: TGCGCCAGCAGCCCCGTGACAGCGTACAATGAGCAGTTCTTC. Its translation: CASSPVTAYNEQFF.

This chain joins TRBV10-3 and TRBJ2-5; 7 bases align to TRBD2. Trimming removed 6 bases from V and 5 bases from J; junction bases left unmatched: 18. CDR1 and CDR2 (germline): ENHRY, SYGVKD. The CDR3 extends over 17 amino acids. For the CDR3, the DNA is TGTGCCATCAGAAACCGTCCAGGGCCCCCCGGGGGGGAGACCCAGTACTTC. This translates into CAIRNRPGPPGGETQYF.

This clone was seen only a few times. The rearrangement links TRBV2 to TRBJ2-4; a possible D gene is TRBD1 (6 bases). V was trimmed by 7 bases and J by 7 bases, leaving 11 bases between them. The V gene's germline CDR1 is SNHLY and CDR2 FYNNEI. This CDR3 comprises 12 residues. CDR3 residues: CASTLDSNIQYF. The DNA for the CDR3 is TGTGCCAGCACCTTGGACAGTAACATTCAGTACTTC.

The chain couples TRBV7-2 to TRBJ2-7; D is perhaps TRBD1 (6 bases). The CDR3 runs to 14 residues. Trimming left V 6 bases short and J 0 bases short, with 12 bases between. Germline CDR1 and CDR2: SGHTA and FQGNSA. CDR3 coding DNA: TGTGCCAGCAGATATGACAGGACCTCCTACGAGCAGTACTTC. Translated, it gives CASRYDRTSYEQYF. Using reference TRBV7-2 and TRBJ2-7 for the parts outside the CDR3, the full variable domain is GAGVSQSPSNKVTEKGKDVELRCDPISGHTALYWYRQSLGQGLEFLIYFQGNSAPDKSGLPSDRFSAERTGGSVSTLTIQRTQQEDSAVYLCASRYDRTSYEQYFGPGTRLTVT.

This rearrangement joins TRBV5-1 to TRBJ1-2; TRBD1 agrees at 10 bases. V gave up 4 bases and J gave up 3 bases; unmatched junction bases: 6. The CDR3 loop spans 15 amino acids. Looked up from germline, CDR1 is SGHRS and CDR2 is YFSETQ. The CDR3 sequence is CASSPMGTGDYGYTF. The CDR3 bases are TGCGCCAGCAGCCCGATGGGGACAGGGGACTATGGCTACACCTTC.

This clone was seen only a few times. The chain employs TRBV7-2 and TRBJ2-2; D call uncertain. Trimming left V 4 bases short and J 5 bases short, with 8 bases between. The CDR3 is made up of 13 amino acids. The V gene's germline CDR1 is SGHTA and CDR2 FQGNSA. The CDR3 protein is CASSSFATGELFF. The CDR3 DNA reads TGTGCCAGCAGCTCCTTCGCGACCGGGGAGCTGTTTTTT.

A few counts support this clone. The rearrangement uses TRBV7-2 and TRBJ1-1; 7 bases map to TRBD1. Germline loops: CDR1 SGHTA, CDR2 FQGNSA. V lost 5 bases, J lost 8 bases, and 8 bases stayed unmatched. This CDR3 is 13 amino acids long. The CDR3 sequence is CASSPRQGGEAFF. The CDR3 DNA reads as TGTGCCAGCAGCCCCCGACAGGGAGGCGAAGCTTTCTTT. Full variable domain (rest looked up from reference TRBV7-2 and TRBJ1-1): GAGVSQSPSNKVTEKGKDVELRCDPISGHTALYWYRQSLGQGLEFLIYFQGNSAPDKSGLPSDRFSAERTGGSVSTLTIQRTQQEDSAVYLCASSPRQGGEAFFGQGTRLTVV.

This clone was picked up a small number of times. This chain joins TRBV7-3 and TRBJ2-7; D is perhaps TRBD1 (6 bases). This CDR3 spans 13 amino acids. V gave up 3 bases and J gave up 5 bases, with 11 bases separating them. The germline V gene encodes CDR1 SGHTA and CDR2 FQGTGA. In nucleotides, the CDR3 is TGTGCCAGCAGCTTCTTTGGGGGCGACGAGCAGTACTTC. Amino acid sequence: CASSFFGGDEQYF.